This section outlines one T cell receptor beta chain sequence together with its context. Its target is not known. The data were taken from a study of T cell responses to AZD1222 COVID-19 vaccine. General study points: Seropositivity was recorded at baseline in only 6 or 7 AZD1222 recipients. Samples come after the peak T cell response, not at day 14.

The junction had 9 bases not matched to a gene; V was cut back by 5 bases and J by 3 bases. CDR3 length equals 15 residues. Germline CDR1 MNHEY, CDR2 SMNVEV (reference sequence). Pooled together were second doses at about 4 or about 12 weeks. Repertoires were generated with immunoSEQ multiplex PCR, while TCRdb's copy carries only in-frame clones and drops some. The data show some 86,000 clones, with around nine tenths seen just once and 6.9% held by the top ten. V gene TRBV27 combines with J gene TRBJ1-2; TRBD1 aligns across 7 bases. This specimen consisted of peripheral blood, obtained 28 days after the second AZD1222 dose. This TCR came from an adult who received the AZD1222 COVID-19 vaccine. The CDR3: CASSPEQGWDYGYTF. The CDR3 nucleotides read TGTGCCAGCAGTCCTGAACAGGGGTGGGACTATGGCTACACCTTC.